This TCR beta chain stems from a study of blood T cell repertoires in COVID-19. Across the study: The United States, Italy and Spain were the sources of the acute and convalescent COVID-19 samples. T cells, B-cell-depleted T cells, or PBMCs provided the cDNA or gDNA that served as material.

As handled by the study authors: Nucleated cell number was recorded as an estimate derived from reference gene primer amplification. The method was immunoSEQ multiplex PCR; TCRdb's version includes in-frame clones alone and lacks a portion of them. The DNA was the basis for D and trimming; V, J and clone size are from that table. The repertoire consists of around 190,000 clones, with less than 90% occurring once and the leading ten covering 1.1%. V lost 1 base, J lost 0 bases, and 5 bases stayed unmatched. Germline V gene lookup returns CDR1 LNHDA and CDR2 SQIVND (reference sequence). The CDR3 is 16 amino acids.

Sequencing was performed on peripheral blood. The sequence came from a man aged 25 to 45 with acute or convalescent COVID-19. The V gene is TRBV19, the J gene TRBJ2-7; TRBD1 aligns across 8 bases. This chain's CDR3 is CASSIGHRGSSYEQYF. CDR3 DNA: TGTGCCAGTAGTATAGGTCACAGGGGGTCCTCCTACGAGCAGTACTTC.